The entry that follows covers one TCR beta chain sequence. Its target is unknown. This sample is drawn from a study of identical twins. V dropped 2 bases and J dropped 6; count of bases not matched to a gene: 6. Germline-derived CDR1 and CDR2 are SNHLY and FYNNEI. CDR3 length equals 18 residues. A universal primer site came from template switching; cDNA carried unique molecular identifiers. TCRdb analysed the 5' RACE reads with MiXCR anew, one entry per CDR3 protein. The sample lists 200,000 to 250,000 distinct CDR3 sequences, 9.5% to 15% occurring once. The study's findings and limits: Cord blood beta clonotypes that were abundant carried fewer insertions, and memory repertoires showed no such trend.

These data were also reused for a study on yellow fever vaccine responses in identical twins.

This chain links TRBV2 with TRBJ2-2, with 16 bases aligning to TRBD2. The sequenced material came from memory (CD45RO+) T cells sorted from blood. The TCR was taken from a woman under 30 in good health. The CDR3 protein is CASSELGLAGGLSGELFF. The CDR3 DNA is TGTGCCAGCAGTGAATTGGGACTAGCGGGGGGGCTATCCGGGGAGCTGTTTTTT.